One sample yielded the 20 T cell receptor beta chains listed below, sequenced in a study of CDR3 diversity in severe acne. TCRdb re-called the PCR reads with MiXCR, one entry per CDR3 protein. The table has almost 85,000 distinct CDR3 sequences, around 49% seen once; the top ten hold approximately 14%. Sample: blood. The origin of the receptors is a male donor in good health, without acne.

CDR3 coding DNA: TGCGCCAGCAGCTTGGGGACAGGGGTAGAGACCCAGTACTTC. This codes for CASSLGTGVETQYF. The gene calls are TRBV5-1 and TRBJ2-5; 9 bases are shared with TRBD1. Unmatched junction bases numbered 1, after V lost 0 bases and J lost 4 bases. The CDR3 is 14 residues long. CDR1 SGHRS and CDR2 YFSETQ come from the germline V gene. Together with reference TRBV5-1 and TRBJ2-5, the CDR3 gives the full variable domain: KAGVTQTPRYLIKTRGQQVTLSCSPISGHRSVSWYQQTPGQGLQFLFEYFSETQRNKGNFPGRFSGRQFSNSRSEMNVSTLELGDSALYLCASSLGTGVETQYFGPGTRLLVL.

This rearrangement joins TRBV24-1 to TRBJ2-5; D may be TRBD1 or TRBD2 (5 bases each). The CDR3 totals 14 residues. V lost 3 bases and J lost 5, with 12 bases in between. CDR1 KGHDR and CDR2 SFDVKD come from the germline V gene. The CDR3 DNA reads TGTGCCACCAGTGATGGGGGAGTATGGGAGACCCAGTACTTC. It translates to CATSDGGVWETQYF.

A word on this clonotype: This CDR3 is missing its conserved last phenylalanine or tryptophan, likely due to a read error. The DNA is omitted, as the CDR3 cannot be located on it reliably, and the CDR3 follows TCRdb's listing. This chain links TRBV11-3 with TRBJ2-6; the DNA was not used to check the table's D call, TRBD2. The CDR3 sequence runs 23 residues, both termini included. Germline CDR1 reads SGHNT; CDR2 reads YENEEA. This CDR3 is CASSLGTSGVYNEQFFGANVLTY.

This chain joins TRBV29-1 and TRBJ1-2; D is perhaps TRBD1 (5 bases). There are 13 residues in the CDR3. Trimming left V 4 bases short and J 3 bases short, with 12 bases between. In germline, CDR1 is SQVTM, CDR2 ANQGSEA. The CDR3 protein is CSVGAGMDYGYTF. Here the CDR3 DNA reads TGCAGCGTTGGAGCAGGGATGGACTATGGCTACACCTTC.

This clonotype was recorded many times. The CDR3 loop reads CASSPLRGYNSPLHF. The CDR3 DNA reads as TGTGCCAGCTCACCGCTTCGGGGTTATAATTCACCCCTCCACTTT. The chain has TRBV18 and TRBJ1-6, with D unclear. The CDR3 sequence is 15 residues long. Germline values: CDR1 KGHSH, CDR2 LQKENI. V was pared by 3 bases and J by 4 bases, with 10 bases between.

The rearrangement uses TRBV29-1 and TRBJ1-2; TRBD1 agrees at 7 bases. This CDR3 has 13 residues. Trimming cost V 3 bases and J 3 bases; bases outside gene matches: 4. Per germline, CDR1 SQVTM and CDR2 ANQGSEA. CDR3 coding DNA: TGCAGCGTTGAGTTGGGACAGTACTATGGCTACACCTTC. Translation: CSVELGQYYGYTF.

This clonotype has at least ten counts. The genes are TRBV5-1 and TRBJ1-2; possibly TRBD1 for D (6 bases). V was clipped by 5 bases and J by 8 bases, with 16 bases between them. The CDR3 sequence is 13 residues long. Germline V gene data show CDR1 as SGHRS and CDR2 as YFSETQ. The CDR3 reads CASRFTGSRGYTF. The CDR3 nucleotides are TGCGCCAGCAGATTCACAGGGTCTAGAGGCTACACCTTC.

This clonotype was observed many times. The CDR3 protein is CSAPHRGRGTDTQYF. DNA of the CDR3: TGCAGTGCCCCACACAGGGGGCGAGGCACAGATACGCAGTATTTT. The chain combines TRBV20-1 with TRBJ2-3; 9 nucleotides line up with TRBD1. The CDR3 has 15 residues. V shed 6 bases and J 1 base; nucleotides not matched to a gene: 8. Per the germline V gene, CDR1 is DFQATT and CDR2 is SNEGSKA (reference sequence).

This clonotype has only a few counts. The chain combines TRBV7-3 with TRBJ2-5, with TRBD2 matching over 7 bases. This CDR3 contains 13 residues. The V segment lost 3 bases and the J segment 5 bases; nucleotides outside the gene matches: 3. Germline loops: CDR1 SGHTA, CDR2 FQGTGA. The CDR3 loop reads CASSLDGRETQYF. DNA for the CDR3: TGTGCCAGCAGCTTGGACGGGAGGGAGACCCAGTACTTC. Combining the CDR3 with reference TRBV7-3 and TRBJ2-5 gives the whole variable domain GAGVSQTPSNKVTEKGKYVELRCDPISGHTALYWYRQSLGQGPEFLIYFQGTGAADDSGLPNDRFFAVRPEGSVSTLKIQRTERGDSAVYLCASSLDGRETQYFGPGTRLLVL.

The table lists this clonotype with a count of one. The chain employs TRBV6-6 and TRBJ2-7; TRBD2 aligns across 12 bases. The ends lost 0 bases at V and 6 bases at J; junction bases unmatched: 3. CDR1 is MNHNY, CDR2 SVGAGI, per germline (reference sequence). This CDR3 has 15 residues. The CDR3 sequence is CASSYSTSGRGEQYF. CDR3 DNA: TGTGCCAGCAGTTACTCGACTAGCGGGAGAGGCGAGCAGTACTTC.

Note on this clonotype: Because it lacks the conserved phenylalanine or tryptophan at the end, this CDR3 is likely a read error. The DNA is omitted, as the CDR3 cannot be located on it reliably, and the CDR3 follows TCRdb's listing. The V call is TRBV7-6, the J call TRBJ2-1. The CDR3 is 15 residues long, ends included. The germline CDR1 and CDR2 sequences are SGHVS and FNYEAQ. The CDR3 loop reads CASSKDGYNEQFFGP.

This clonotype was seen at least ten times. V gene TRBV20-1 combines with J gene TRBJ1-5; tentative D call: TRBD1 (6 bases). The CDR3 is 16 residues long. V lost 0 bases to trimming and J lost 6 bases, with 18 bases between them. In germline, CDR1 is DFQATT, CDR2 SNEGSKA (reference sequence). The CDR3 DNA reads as TGCAGTGCTAGAGATCTTTCGGGGGGCGAGTTTCAGCCCCAGCATTTT. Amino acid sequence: CSARDLSGGEFQPQHF.

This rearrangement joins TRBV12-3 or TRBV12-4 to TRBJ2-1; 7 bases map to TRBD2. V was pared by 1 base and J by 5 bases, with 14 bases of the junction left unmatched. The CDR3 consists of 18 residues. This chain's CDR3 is CASSLDRGPGGLNNEQFF. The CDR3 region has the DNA TGTGCCAGCAGTTTAGATCGGGGCCCGGGGGGACTCAACAATGAGCAGTTCTTC.

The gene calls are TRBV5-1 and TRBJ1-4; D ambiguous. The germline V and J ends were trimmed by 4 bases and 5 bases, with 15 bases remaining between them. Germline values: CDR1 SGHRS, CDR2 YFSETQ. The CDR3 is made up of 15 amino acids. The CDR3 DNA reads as TGCGCCAGCAGCCGGTCTGGGCAACTGAATGAAAAACTGTTTTTT. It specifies CASSRSGQLNEKLFF.

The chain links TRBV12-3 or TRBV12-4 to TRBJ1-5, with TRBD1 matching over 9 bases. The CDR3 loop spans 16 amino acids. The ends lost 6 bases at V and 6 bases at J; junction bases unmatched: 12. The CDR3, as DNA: TGTGCCAGCAGCCCTCGACCGACAGGGGGAATTCAGCCCCAGCATTTT. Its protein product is CASSPRPTGGIQPQHF.

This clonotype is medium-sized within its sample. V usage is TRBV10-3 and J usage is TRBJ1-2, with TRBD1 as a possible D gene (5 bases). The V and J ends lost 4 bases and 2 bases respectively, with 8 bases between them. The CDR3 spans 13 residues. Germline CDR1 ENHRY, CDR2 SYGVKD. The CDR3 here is CAISVQGNYGYTF. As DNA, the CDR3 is TGTGCCATCAGTGTTCAGGGAAACTATGGCTACACCTTC.

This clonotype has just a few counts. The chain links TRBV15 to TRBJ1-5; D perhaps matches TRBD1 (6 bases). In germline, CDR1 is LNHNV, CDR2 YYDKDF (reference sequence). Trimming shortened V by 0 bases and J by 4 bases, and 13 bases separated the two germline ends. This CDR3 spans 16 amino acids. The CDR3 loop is CATSRDIWGANQPQHF. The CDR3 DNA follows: TGTGCCACCAGCAGAGATATCTGGGGGGCGAATCAGCCCCAGCATTTT.

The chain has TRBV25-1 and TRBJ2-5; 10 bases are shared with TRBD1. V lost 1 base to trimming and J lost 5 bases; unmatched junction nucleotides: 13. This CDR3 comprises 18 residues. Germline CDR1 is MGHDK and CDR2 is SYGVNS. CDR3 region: CASSEFLGQGRSEETQYF. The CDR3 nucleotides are TGTGCCAGCAGTGAATTCTTGGGACAGGGGCGGTCTGAGGAGACCCAGTACTTC.

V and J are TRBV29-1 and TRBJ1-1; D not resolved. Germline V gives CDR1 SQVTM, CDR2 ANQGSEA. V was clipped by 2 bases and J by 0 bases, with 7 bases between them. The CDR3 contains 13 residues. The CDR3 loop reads CSVERGLNTEAFF. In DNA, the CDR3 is TGCAGCGTTGAACGCGGGTTGAACACTGAAGCTTTCTTT.

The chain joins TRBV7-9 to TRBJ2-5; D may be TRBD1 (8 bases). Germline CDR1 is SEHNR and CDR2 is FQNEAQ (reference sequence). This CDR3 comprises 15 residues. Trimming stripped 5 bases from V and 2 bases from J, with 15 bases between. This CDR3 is CASSLQGGIQETQYF. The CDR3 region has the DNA TGTGCCAGCAGCCTACAGGGGGGGATTCAAGAGACCCAGTACTTC.